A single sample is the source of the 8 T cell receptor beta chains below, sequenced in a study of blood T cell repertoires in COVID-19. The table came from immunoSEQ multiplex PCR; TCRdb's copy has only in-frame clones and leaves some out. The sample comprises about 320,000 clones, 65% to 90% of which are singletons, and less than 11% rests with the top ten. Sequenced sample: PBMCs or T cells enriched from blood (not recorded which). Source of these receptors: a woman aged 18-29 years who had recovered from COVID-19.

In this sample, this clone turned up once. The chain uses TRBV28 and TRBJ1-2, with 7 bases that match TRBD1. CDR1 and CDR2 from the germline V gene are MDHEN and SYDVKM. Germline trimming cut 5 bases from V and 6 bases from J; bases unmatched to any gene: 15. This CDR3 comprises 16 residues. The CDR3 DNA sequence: TGTGCCAGCAGTGCCCCGCAGGGGGACCCGCTCGATGGCTACACCTTC. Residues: CASSAPQGDPLDGYTF.

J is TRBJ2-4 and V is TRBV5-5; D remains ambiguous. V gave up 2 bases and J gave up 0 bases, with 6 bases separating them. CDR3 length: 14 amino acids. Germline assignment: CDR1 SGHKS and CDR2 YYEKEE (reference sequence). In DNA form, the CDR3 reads TGTGCCAGCAGCTTTATACTAGCCAAAAACATTCAGTACTTC. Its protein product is CASSFILAKNIQYF.

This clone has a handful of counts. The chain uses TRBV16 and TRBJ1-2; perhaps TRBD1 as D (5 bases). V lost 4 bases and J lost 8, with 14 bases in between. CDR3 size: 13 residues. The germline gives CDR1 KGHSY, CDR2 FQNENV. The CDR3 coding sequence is TGTGCCAGCAGCCTTATCTCGGGGGAAGGCTACACCTTC. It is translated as CASSLISGEGYTF. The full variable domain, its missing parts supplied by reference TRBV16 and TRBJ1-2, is GEEVAQTPKHLVRGEGQKAKLYCAPIKGHSYVFWYQQVLKNEFKFLISFQNENVFDETGMPKERFSAKCLPNSPCSLEIQATKLEDSAVYFCASSLISGEGYTFGSGTRLTVV.

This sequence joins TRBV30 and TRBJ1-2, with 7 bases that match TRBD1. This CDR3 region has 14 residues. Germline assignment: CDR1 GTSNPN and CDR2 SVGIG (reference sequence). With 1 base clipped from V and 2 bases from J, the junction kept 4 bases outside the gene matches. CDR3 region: CAWSDPQGNYGYTF. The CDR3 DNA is TGTGCCTGGAGTGACCCACAGGGGAACTATGGCTACACCTTC.

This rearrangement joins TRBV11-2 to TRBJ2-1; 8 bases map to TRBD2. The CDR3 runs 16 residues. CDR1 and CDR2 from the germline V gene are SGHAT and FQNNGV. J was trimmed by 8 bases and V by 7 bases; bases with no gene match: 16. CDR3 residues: CASNPTSGGEGDEQFF. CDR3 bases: TGTGCCAGCAACCCTACTAGCGGCGGAGAGGGGGATGAGCAGTTCTTC.

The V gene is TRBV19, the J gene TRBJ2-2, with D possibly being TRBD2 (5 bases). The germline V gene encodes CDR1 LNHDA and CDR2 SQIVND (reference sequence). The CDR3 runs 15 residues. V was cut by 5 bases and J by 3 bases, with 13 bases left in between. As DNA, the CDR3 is TGTGCCAGTAGTCCCCGGACGGACTACACCGGGGAGCTGTTTTTT. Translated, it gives CASSPRTDYTGELFF.

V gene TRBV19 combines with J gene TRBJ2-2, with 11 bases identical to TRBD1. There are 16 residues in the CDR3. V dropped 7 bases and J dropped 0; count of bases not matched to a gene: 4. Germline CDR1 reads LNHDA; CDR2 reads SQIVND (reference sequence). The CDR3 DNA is TGTGCCAGTACCGAGGGACAGGGGGCGAACACCGGGGAGCTGTTTTTT. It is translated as CASTEGQGANTGELFF.

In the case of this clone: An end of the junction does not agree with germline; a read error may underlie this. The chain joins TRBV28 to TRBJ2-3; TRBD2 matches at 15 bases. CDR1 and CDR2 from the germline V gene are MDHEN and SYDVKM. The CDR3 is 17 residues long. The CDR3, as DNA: TGTGCCAGCTGTTTCGGACTAGCGGGAGGGAGCACAGATACGCAGTATTTT. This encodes CASCFGLAGGSTDTQYF.